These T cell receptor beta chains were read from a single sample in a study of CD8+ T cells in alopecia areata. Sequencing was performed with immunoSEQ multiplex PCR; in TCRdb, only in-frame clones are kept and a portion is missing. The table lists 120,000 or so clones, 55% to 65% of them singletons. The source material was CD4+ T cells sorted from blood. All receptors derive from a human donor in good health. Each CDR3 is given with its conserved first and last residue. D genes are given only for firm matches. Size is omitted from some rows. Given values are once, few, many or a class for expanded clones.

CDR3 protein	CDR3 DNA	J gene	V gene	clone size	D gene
CASSLLAGGGTDTQYF	TGTGCCAGCAGCTTACTAGCGGGAGGAGGCACAGATACGCAGTATTTT	TRBJ2-3	TRBV7-2	NA	TRBD2
CASRRAELYTQYF	TGTGCCAGCAGACGCGCCGAGCTGTATACGCAGTATTTT	TRBJ2-3	TRBV5-6	NA	NA
CASSSLAGSSYNEQFF	TGTGCCAGCAGCTCCCTAGCGGGGAGCTCCTACAATGAGCAGTTCTTC	TRBJ2-1	TRBV7-3	NA	TRBD2
CASSLEVLNTEAFF	TGTGCCAGCAGCTTAGAGGTGTTGAACACTGAAGCTTTCTTT	TRBJ1-1	TRBV7-9	NA	NA
CASSLWAENTEAFF	TGTGCCAGCAGCTTATGGGCGGAGAACACTGAAGCTTTCTTT	TRBJ1-1	TRBV7-2	NA	NA
CSARGGYGYTF	TGCAGTGCTAGGGGAGGCTATGGCTACACCTTC	TRBJ1-2	TRBV20-1	NA	NA
CASSGPWEGGHEQYF	TGTGCCAGCAGTGGACCCTGGGAGGGCGGCCACGAGCAGTACTTC	TRBJ2-7	TRBV25-1	NA	TRBD2
CSATGTANTEAFF	TGCAGCGCTACCGGGACAGCAAACACTGAAGCTTTCTTT	TRBJ1-1	TRBV29-1	NA	TRBD1
CASSQDLKGAGYNEQFF	TGCGCCAGCAGCCAAGATCTTAAGGGGGCGGGATACAATGAGCAGTTCTTC	TRBJ2-1	TRBV4-1	NA	NA
CASTGARGARTYEQYF	TGTGCCAGCACAGGGGCCAGGGGGGCGAGGACCTACGAGCAGTACTTC	TRBJ2-7	TRBV25-1	once	NA
CASTPEGGAADTQYF	TGCGCCAGCACCCCCGAGGGGGGCGCCGCAGATACGCAGTATTTT	TRBJ2-3	TRBV5-1	NA	NA
CAWTGQGAVAEAFF	TGTGCCTGGACGGGACAGGGAGCAGTGGCTGAAGCTTTCTTT	TRBJ1-1	TRBV30	once	TRBD1
CASSLAPSTDTQYF	TGCGCCAGCAGCTTGGCACCCAGCACAGATACGCAGTATTTT	TRBJ2-3	TRBV5-1	few	NA
CSVGPNTGELFF	TGCAGCGTTGGACCGAACACCGGGGAGCTGTTTTTT	TRBJ2-2	TRBV29-1	NA	NA
CATSYRELNQPQHF	TGTGCCACCAGCTATAGGGAGCTCAATCAGCCCCAGCATTTT	TRBJ1-5	TRBV15	few	NA
CATSRDRKGARWNEQFF	TGTGCCACCAGCAGAGATAGGAAGGGGGCGAGGTGGAATGAGCAGTTCTTC	TRBJ2-1	TRBV15	NA	TRBD1
CALRTFSSGNTIYF	TGTGCCTTACGGACCTTCAGCTCTGGAAACACCATATATTTT	TRBJ1-3	TRBV30	NA	NA
CASGSVSNTEAFF	TGTGCCAGCGGATCTGTCAGTAACACTGAAGCTTTCTTT	TRBJ1-1	TRBV2	NA	NA
CATSRGTGRTEAFF	TGTGCCACCAGCAGAGGGACAGGGCGAACTGAAGCTTTCTTT	TRBJ1-1	TRBV15	NA	TRBD1
CASSLMEGYNQPQHF	TGTGCCAGCAGTTTGATGGAGGGGTACAATCAGCCCCAGCATTTT	TRBJ1-5	TRBV27	NA	NA
CASSGQGYEQYF	TGTGCCAGCAGTGGACAGGGGTACGAGCAGTACTTC	TRBJ2-7	TRBV28	few	TRBD1
CSGQQGAGGYTF	TGCAGCGGTCAACAGGGGGCTGGCGGCTACACCTTC	TRBJ1-2	TRBV29-1	few	TRBD1
CSADKYNEQFF	TGCAGTGCCGACAAATACAATGAGCAGTTCTTC	TRBJ2-1	TRBV20-1	few	NA
CASSLTGSNTGELFF	TGTGCCAGCAGTTTAACAGGGTCGAACACCGGGGAGCTGTTTTTT	TRBJ2-2	TRBV2	few	NA
CASSYSGQGNGYTF	TGCGCCAGCAGCTATTCTGGACAGGGGAATGGCTACACCTTC	TRBJ1-2	TRBV5-1	NA	TRBD1
CASSGAAAYGYTF	TGTGCCAGCAGTGGGGCGGCGGCATATGGCTACACCTTC	TRBJ1-2	TRBV28	many	NA
CASRLGGPMNTEAFF	TGTGCAAGTCGCTTAGGGGGTCCCATGAACACTGAAGCTTTCTTT	TRBJ1-1	TRBV12-2	NA	NA
CASSLGGGAETQYF	TGTGCCAGCAGCTTAGGCGGGGGGGCCGAGACCCAGTACTTC	TRBJ2-5	TRBV7-9	NA	TRBD2
CSAAGQGSSYNEQFF	TGCAGCGCCGCAGGACAGGGGAGCTCCTACAATGAGCAGTTCTTC	TRBJ2-1	TRBV29-1	NA	TRBD1
CSVAGTVNTEAFF	TGCAGCGTCGCCGGGACGGTGAACACTGAAGCTTTCTTT	TRBJ1-1	TRBV29-1	NA	NA
CASSVGADTLGHGYTF	TGTGCCAGCAGCGTAGGAGCGGACACATTGGGGCATGGCTACACCTTC	TRBJ1-2	TRBV9	NA	NA
CAWSASGSQPQHF	TGTGCCTGGAGTGCCTCAGGGAGTCAGCCCCAGCATTTT	TRBJ1-5	TRBV30	NA	NA
CASSVTANTEAFF	TGTGCCAGCAGCGTTACAGCGAACACTGAAGCTTTCTTT	TRBJ1-1	TRBV6-5	NA	NA
CAWSRWASGGTDTQYF	TGTGCCTGGAGTAGATGGGCTAGCGGGGGCACAGATACGCAGTATTTT	TRBJ2-3	TRBV30	NA	TRBD2
CASSLTLSTDTQYF	TGTGCCAGCAGTCTAACTTTAAGCACAGATACGCAGTATTTT	TRBJ2-3	TRBV27	NA	NA
CASSLGRSTGGLLYGYTF	TGTGCCAGCAGTTTAGGGCGATCCACAGGGGGCCTTCTCTATGGCTACACCTTC	TRBJ1-2	TRBV27	NA	TRBD1
CSAREGPSGYF	TGCAGTGCTCGAGAAGGGCCCTCCGGGTATTTT	TRBJ2-3	TRBV20-1	NA	NA
CASSPTLAGGAAKYNEQFF	TGTGCCAGCTCACCGACACTAGCGGGGGGCGCCGCGAAGTACAATGAGCAGTTCTTC	TRBJ2-1	TRBV18	NA	TRBD2
CASSKGQTLSSYEQYF	TGTGCCAGCAGTAAGGGACAGACATTAAGCTCCTACGAGCAGTACTTC	TRBJ2-7	TRBV27	NA	TRBD1
CASSYRGGGTEAFF	TGTGCCAGCAGCTACAGGGGAGGTGGCACTGAAGCTTTCTTT	TRBJ1-1	TRBV9	NA	TRBD1
CASSQESPKAAVLETQYF	TGTGCCAGCAGCCAAGAGAGCCCTAAAGCGGCAGTGTTGGAGACCCAGTACTTC	TRBJ2-5	TRBV14	NA	NA
CASSGSTQETQYF	TGCGCCAGCAGCGGCAGTACCCAAGAGACCCAGTACTTC	TRBJ2-5	TRBV5-1	few	NA
CASSSRTGGVHGYTF	TGTGCCAGCAGCTCTAGGACAGGGGGCGTCCATGGCTACACCTTC	TRBJ1-2	TRBV6-5	NA	TRBD1